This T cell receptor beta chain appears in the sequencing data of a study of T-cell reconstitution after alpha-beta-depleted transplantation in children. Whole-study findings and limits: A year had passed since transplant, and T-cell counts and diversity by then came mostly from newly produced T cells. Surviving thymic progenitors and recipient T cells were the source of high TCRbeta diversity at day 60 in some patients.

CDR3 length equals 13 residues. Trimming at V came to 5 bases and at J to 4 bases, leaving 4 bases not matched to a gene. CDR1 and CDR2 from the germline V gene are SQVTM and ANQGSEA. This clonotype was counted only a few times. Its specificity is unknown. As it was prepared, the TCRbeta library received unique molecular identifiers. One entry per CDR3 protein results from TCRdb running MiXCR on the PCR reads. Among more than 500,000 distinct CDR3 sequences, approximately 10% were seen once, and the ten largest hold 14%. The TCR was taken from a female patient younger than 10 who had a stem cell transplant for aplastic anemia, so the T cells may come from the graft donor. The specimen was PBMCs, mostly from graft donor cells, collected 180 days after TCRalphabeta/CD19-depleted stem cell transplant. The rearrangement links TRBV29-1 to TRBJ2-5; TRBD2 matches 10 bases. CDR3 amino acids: CSVRAGGRETQYF. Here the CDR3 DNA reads TGCAGCGTTCGAGCGGGAGGGAGAGAGACCCAGTACTTC.